A selection of T cell receptor beta chains follows, all from one sample in a study of cytomegalovirus exposure and HLA in healthy donors. Generated by immunoSEQ multiplex PCR, the TCRdb table keeps only in-frame clones and is missing some. The data contain around 300,000 clones, 80% to 90% of them singletons. Sequencing input: PBMCs. All receptors come from a woman aged 18-30 years in good health and CMV-seronegative. CDR3s leave out the opening cysteine and the closing phenylalanine or tryptophan.

v_call cdr3_length cdr3_aa
TRBV7-9 10 ASSLSSYEQY
TRBV19 13 ASSPTGAPNQPQH
TRBV27 13 ASSPRGGSMYEQY
TRBV10-3 13 AISDSTVLGNTIY
TRBV5-1 11 ASSLTGSTEAF
TRBV5-6 11 ASSLRQRKTQY
TRBV28 10 ASSLQGYGYT
TRBV19 14 ASSIEQGTGNQPQH
TRBV18 14 ASSPVAGGPLHEQF
TRBV30 11 AWSVQGDQPQH
TRBV27 17 ASSQTSTDRLPRGTEAF
TRBV19 14 ASSMPGLAYQETQY
TRBV6-5 11 ASSPGTVYGYT
TRBV6-1 13 ASSEALYGGNTIY
TRBV7-6 11 ASRDRGNEKLF
TRBV9 13 ASSQRQGLNTEAF
TRBV27 17 ASSPFSGTSLYHQETQY